This T cell receptor (beta chain) was captured in a study of T cell repertoires in cytomegalovirus infection. This clonotype was observed a handful of times. Its antigen is unidentified. TCRdb analysed the reads with MiXCR anew, one entry per CDR3 protein. The sample holds about 830,000 distinct CDR3 sequences, around a third seen once. The sample was cultured CD8+ T cells from PBMCs, taken from culture after CMV antigen stimulation. The TCR comes from a human donor in good health (CMV status not recorded). Some clones in this sample may be carry-over from other donors' samples.

The CDR3, as DNA: TGCAGTGCTAGGTCGCAGGGGATGAACACCGGGGAGCTGTTTTTT. Translation: CSARSQGMNTGELFF. The V call is TRBV20-1, the J call TRBJ2-2, with D possibly matching TRBD1 (6 bases). CDR1 DFQATT and CDR2 SNEGSKA come from the germline V gene (reference sequence). V lost 3 bases, J lost 1 base, and 12 bases lay in between. The CDR3 has 15 amino acids.